The rows below give T cell receptor beta chains drawn from one sample of a study of blood T cell repertoires in COVID-19. The data were produced by immunoSEQ multiplex PCR, yet TCRdb's version contains in-frame clones alone and is incomplete. The sample carries fewer than 400,000 clones, under 90% recorded once. The specimen was PBMCs or T cells enriched from blood (not recorded which). The receptors were sampled from a young man who had recovered from COVID-19. The CDR3 runs from the conserved cysteine through the conserved F or W. The D gene is left open where the match is weak. Expanded clones are given a class, and other clones once, few, many or no size at all.

j_call: TRBJ2-7
clone_size: -
d_call: -
v_call: TRBV27
cdr3_length: 14
cdr3_aa: CASSPYAGSYEQYF
cdr3_nt: TGTGCCAGCAGTCCGTACGCAGGGTCCTACGAGCAGTACTTC

j_call: TRBJ2-1
clone_size: -
d_call: -
v_call: TRBV18
cdr3_length: 16
cdr3_aa: CASSPTPGKSYNEQFF
cdr3_nt: TGTGCCAGCTCTCCAACTCCAGGGAAATCCTACAATGAGCAGTTCTTC

j_call: TRBJ1-1
clone_size: -
d_call: -
v_call: TRBV5-4
cdr3_length: 13
cdr3_aa: CASSGRRNTEAFF
cdr3_nt: TGTGCCAGCAGCGGTCGGAGGAACACTGAAGCTTTCTTT

j_call: TRBJ2-7
clone_size: -
d_call: TRBD2
v_call: TRBV11-1
cdr3_length: 16
cdr3_aa: CASSLRASGISYEQYF
cdr3_nt: TGTGCCAGCAGCTTAAGGGCGAGCGGGATCTCCTACGAGCAGTACTTC

j_call: TRBJ2-3
clone_size: -
d_call: TRBD2
v_call: TRBV7-6
cdr3_length: 15
cdr3_aa: CASSLSGGAADTQYF
cdr3_nt: TGTGCCAGCAGCCTCAGCGGGGGGGCCGCAGATACGCAGTATTTT

j_call: TRBJ1-6
clone_size: -
d_call: TRBD1
v_call: TRBV6-5
cdr3_length: 12
cdr3_aa: CASRQGDSPLHF
cdr3_nt: TGTGCCAGCAGGCAGGGGGATTCACCCCTCCACTTT

j_call: TRBJ1-1
clone_size: -
d_call: TRBD1
v_call: TRBV13
cdr3_length: 15
cdr3_aa: CASSLVGDRNTEAFF
cdr3_nt: TGTGCCAGCAGCTTAGTCGGGGACAGAAACACTGAAGCTTTCTTT

j_call: TRBJ1-5
clone_size: once
d_call: -
v_call: TRBV4-1
cdr3_length: 16
cdr3_aa: CASSQVSGGGNQPQHF
cdr3_nt: TGCGCCAGCAGCCAAGTATCGGGGGGCGGCAATCAGCCCCAGCATTTT

j_call: TRBJ1-2
clone_size: -
d_call: -
v_call: TRBV2
cdr3_length: 14
cdr3_aa: CASGADEIDYGYTF
cdr3_nt: TGTGCCAGCGGGGCAGACGAGATCGACTATGGCTACACCTTC

j_call: TRBJ2-7
clone_size: -
d_call: -
v_call: TRBV7-9
cdr3_length: 14
cdr3_aa: CASTREGQPYEQYF
cdr3_nt: TGTGCCAGCACCCGGGAGGGACAGCCCTACGAGCAGTACTTC

j_call: TRBJ1-2
clone_size: -
d_call: -
v_call: TRBV3-1/TRBV3-2
cdr3_length: 12
cdr3_aa: CASSHLSGLKNF
cdr3_nt: TGTGCCAGCAGCCACCTGTCAGGGCTCAAGAACTTC

j_call: TRBJ2-7
clone_size: -
d_call: TRBD1
v_call: TRBV13
cdr3_length: 15
cdr3_aa: CASRMSRDSTYEQYF
cdr3_nt: TGTGCCAGCAGGATGTCTCGGGACAGTACCTACGAGCAGTACTTC

j_call: TRBJ1-1
clone_size: -
d_call: TRBD1
v_call: TRBV27
cdr3_length: 13
cdr3_aa: CASSWDRDTEAFF
cdr3_nt: TGTGCCAGCAGTTGGGACAGGGACACTGAAGCTTTCTTT

j_call: TRBJ2-3
clone_size: -
d_call: -
v_call: TRBV7-9
cdr3_length: 13
cdr3_aa: CASRRDTTDTQYF
cdr3_nt: TGTGCCAGCAGACGAGACACAACAGATACGCAGTATTTT

j_call: TRBJ2-2
clone_size: -
d_call: TRBD2
v_call: TRBV18
cdr3_length: 17
cdr3_aa: CASSRPGLAMSSWELFF
cdr3_nt: TGTGCCAGCTCACGACCTGGACTAGCGATGAGCTCGTGGGAGCTGTTTTTT

j_call: TRBJ2-1
clone_size: -
d_call: -
v_call: TRBV6-1
cdr3_length: 17
cdr3_aa: CASSAFKGGSEYNEQFF
cdr3_nt: TGTGCCAGCAGTGCTTTTAAGGGAGGCTCGGAATACAATGAGCAGTTCTTC

j_call: TRBJ2-2
clone_size: -
d_call: -
v_call: TRBV6-5
cdr3_length: 16
cdr3_aa: CASSYGTGTNTGELFF
cdr3_nt: TGTGCCAGCAGTTACGGAACGGGGACGAACACCGGGGAGCTGTTTTTT

j_call: TRBJ2-1
clone_size: -
d_call: -
v_call: TRBV5-4
cdr3_length: 13
cdr3_aa: CASSLESDNEQFF
cdr3_nt: TGTGCCAGCAGCTTAGAAAGCGACAATGAGCAGTTCTTC

j_call: TRBJ1-2
clone_size: -
d_call: -
v_call: TRBV9
cdr3_length: 16
cdr3_aa: CASSPEGSYSNYGYTF
cdr3_nt: TGTGCCAGCAGCCCGGAAGGTAGTTACAGTAACTATGGCTACACCTTC

j_call: TRBJ1-4
clone_size: -
d_call: TRBD1
v_call: TRBV6-5
cdr3_length: 14
cdr3_aa: CARGQGTTNEKLFF
cdr3_nt: TGTGCCAGGGGACAGGGAACGACTAATGAAAAACTGTTTTTT

j_call: TRBJ1-1
clone_size: -
d_call: -
v_call: TRBV3-1/TRBV3-2
cdr3_length: 14
cdr3_aa: CASSQAAAQTEAFF
cdr3_nt: TGTGCCAGCAGCCAAGCTGCGGCTCAAACTGAAGCTTTCTTT

j_call: TRBJ2-7
clone_size: -
d_call: -
v_call: TRBV18
cdr3_length: 16
cdr3_aa: CASSPSRGSSSYEQYF
cdr3_nt: TGTGCCAGCTCACCCTCCAGGGGCTCCAGCTCCTACGAGCAGTACTTC

j_call: TRBJ2-6
clone_size: -
d_call: -
v_call: TRBV2
cdr3_length: 16
cdr3_aa: CASRRGGLSGANVLTF
cdr3_nt: TGTGCCAGCAGGAGGGGGGGCCTGAGTGGGGCCAACGTCCTGACTTTC

j_call: TRBJ1-1
clone_size: -
d_call: -
v_call: TRBV19
cdr3_length: 14
cdr3_aa: CASSPREQNTEAFF
cdr3_nt: TGTGCCAGTAGTCCCCGGGAGCAGAACACTGAAGCTTTCTTT

j_call: TRBJ2-7
clone_size: few
d_call: TRBD1
v_call: TRBV11-1
cdr3_length: 15
cdr3_aa: CASSSRDRGPYEQYF
cdr3_nt: TGTGCCAGCAGCTCGAGGGACAGGGGCCCCTACGAGCAGTACTTC

j_call: TRBJ1-6
clone_size: -
d_call: TRBD1
v_call: TRBV27
cdr3_length: 16
cdr3_aa: CASSWEPGTGNSPLHF
cdr3_nt: TGTGCCAGCAGTTGGGAGCCCGGGACAGGGAATTCACCCCTCCACTTT

j_call: TRBJ1-1
clone_size: once
d_call: -
v_call: TRBV19
cdr3_length: 14
cdr3_aa: CASTRAGLGTEAFF
cdr3_nt: TGTGCCAGTACTCGGGCGGGGCTGGGCACTGAAGCTTTCTTT

j_call: TRBJ2-3
clone_size: -
d_call: -
v_call: TRBV3-1/TRBV3-2
cdr3_length: 14
cdr3_aa: CASSQFSFTDTQYF
cdr3_nt: TGTGCCAGCAGCCAATTTAGCTTCACAGATACGCAGTATTTT

j_call: TRBJ2-3
clone_size: -
d_call: -
v_call: TRBV5-4
cdr3_length: 14
cdr3_aa: CASSPESNTDTQYF
cdr3_nt: TGTGCCAGCAGCCCGGAGTCAAACACAGATACGCAGTATTTT

j_call: TRBJ2-3
clone_size: -
d_call: TRBD1
v_call: TRBV5-1
cdr3_length: 16
cdr3_aa: CASSWGQYSSTDTQYF
cdr3_nt: TGCGCCAGCAGCTGGGGACAGTACTCTAGCACAGATACGCAGTATTTT

j_call: TRBJ1-2
clone_size: -
d_call: -
v_call: TRBV6-5
cdr3_length: 15
cdr3_aa: CASSPTQGISYGYTF
cdr3_nt: TGTGCCAGCAGTCCGACACAGGGAATAAGCTATGGCTACACCTTC

j_call: TRBJ1-2
clone_size: -
d_call: TRBD1
v_call: TRBV7-8
cdr3_length: 16
cdr3_aa: CASSLDGTGGNYGYTF
cdr3_nt: TGTGCCAGCAGCTTAGACGGGACAGGGGGGAACTATGGCTACACCTTC

j_call: TRBJ1-2
clone_size: -
d_call: -
v_call: TRBV12-3/TRBV12-4
cdr3_length: 13
cdr3_aa: CASSLPGLRGYTF
cdr3_nt: TGTGCCAGCAGTTTACCAGGGCTCCGCGGCTACACCTTC

j_call: TRBJ1-1
clone_size: -
d_call: -
v_call: TRBV5-6
cdr3_length: 12
cdr3_aa: CASSLTDTEAFF
cdr3_nt: TGTGCCAGCAGCTTAACAGACACTGAAGCTTTCTTT

j_call: TRBJ2-2
clone_size: -
d_call: -
v_call: TRBV27
cdr3_length: 16
cdr3_aa: CASSSYLLGRAGELFF
cdr3_nt: TGTGCCAGCAGTTCCTACCTACTAGGACGGGCCGGGGAGCTGTTTTTT

j_call: TRBJ2-7
clone_size: -
d_call: -
v_call: TRBV6-1
cdr3_length: 14
cdr3_aa: CASSESGDVYEQYF
cdr3_nt: TGTGCCAGCAGTGAATCAGGGGACGTCTACGAGCAGTACTTC

j_call: TRBJ2-7
clone_size: few
d_call: TRBD2
v_call: TRBV11-2
cdr3_length: 15
cdr3_aa: CASSLELAGVREQYF
cdr3_nt: TGTGCCAGCAGCTTAGAGCTAGCGGGAGTACGAGAGCAGTACTTC

j_call: TRBJ2-2
clone_size: -
d_call: TRBD2
v_call: TRBV3-1/TRBV3-2
cdr3_length: 16
cdr3_aa: CASSQLAGRDTGELFF
cdr3_nt: TGTGCCAGCAGCCAGTTAGCGGGAAGGGACACCGGGGAGCTGTTTTTT

j_call: TRBJ1-2
clone_size: -
d_call: TRBD1
v_call: TRBV11-2
cdr3_length: 13
cdr3_aa: CASRDRANYGYTF
cdr3_nt: TGTGCCAGCAGGGACAGGGCCAACTATGGCTACACCTTC

j_call: TRBJ1-1
clone_size: few
d_call: -
v_call: TRBV18
cdr3_length: 15
cdr3_aa: CASSPWAGENTEAFF
cdr3_nt: TGTGCCAGCTCACCATGGGCAGGGGAGAACACTGAAGCTTTCTTT

j_call: TRBJ1-5
clone_size: -
d_call: TRBD1
v_call: TRBV12-5
cdr3_length: 17
cdr3_aa: CASGSDMGTDSNQPQHF
cdr3_nt: TGTGCTAGTGGTTCTGATATGGGGACAGATAGCAATCAGCCCCAGCATTTT

j_call: TRBJ2-1
clone_size: -
d_call: TRBD2
v_call: TRBV2
cdr3_length: 15
cdr3_aa: CASTSVSGRSDEQFF
cdr3_nt: TGTGCCAGCACCTCTGTTAGCGGGAGGTCGGATGAGCAGTTCTTC

j_call: TRBJ1-2
clone_size: -
d_call: TRBD1
v_call: TRBV7-2
cdr3_length: 16
cdr3_aa: CASSLDVTGFSHGYTF
cdr3_nt: TGTGCCAGCAGCTTAGATGTGACAGGGTTTTCTCATGGCTACACCTTC

j_call: TRBJ2-7
clone_size: -
d_call: TRBD1
v_call: TRBV25-1
cdr3_length: 15
cdr3_aa: CASSPGPTGGYEQYF
cdr3_nt: TGTGCCAGCAGTCCTGGGCCGACAGGGGGTTACGAGCAGTACTTC

j_call: TRBJ2-7
clone_size: -
d_call: TRBD2
v_call: TRBV24-1
cdr3_length: 17
cdr3_aa: CATSDKSGLAGSYEQYF
cdr3_nt: TGTGCCACCAGTGACAAGAGCGGACTAGCGGGGAGTTACGAGCAGTACTTC